These 10 T cell receptor beta chains share one sample of origin, sequenced in a study of T cells in Graves' hyperthyroidism and ophthalmopathy. TCR beta CDR3 region amplification was performed from RNA transcripts. Initially, a first-round RT-PCR of the TCR CDR3 employed the HTBI primer set. MiXCR, run by TCRdb on the multiplex PCR reads, gives a single entry per CDR3 protein. The data show 250,000 to 300,000 distinct CDR3 sequences, 10% to 15% seen once. The sequencing sample was made of blood. These receptors were obtained from a young woman with Graves' hyperthyroidism that later progressed to Graves' ophthalmopathy.

This chain connects TRBV4-1 to TRBJ2-7; D unresolved. The length of the CDR3 is 13 residues. V lost 4 bases, J lost 6 bases, and 13 bases lay in between. The germline V gene encodes CDR1 MGHRA and CDR2 YSYEKL. CDR3 bases: TGCGCCAGCAGCCCAGTAATAGTCCCCGAGCAGTACTTC. Translating gives CASSPVIVPEQYF.

The rearrangement joins TRBV19 to TRBJ1-1; 10 nucleotides match TRBD1. The CDR3 sequence is 12 residues long. The germline CDR1 and CDR2 sequences are LNHDA and SQIVND (reference sequence). V trimming: 6 bases; J trimming: 11 bases; junction bases outside the gene matches: 6. CDR3: CASSLGQGKAFF. The CDR3 DNA sequence: TGTGCCAGTAGCCTGGGACAGGGGAAGGCTTTCTTT.

This clonotype was observed at least ten times. J is TRBJ2-3 and V is TRBV7-2; 7 bases are a match to TRBD2. The V and J ends lost 1 base and 6 bases, in that order; junction bases with no gene match: 7. This CDR3 is built from 15 residues. Germline CDR1 and CDR2: SGHTA and FQGNSA. The CDR3 DNA reads as TGTGCCAGCAGCTTAGAGGACGGGGGGTGGGATACGCAGTATTTT. Protein product: CASSLEDGGWDTQYF. The variable domain in full, completed from reference TRBV7-2 and TRBJ2-3, reads GAGVSQSPSNKVTEKGKDVELRCDPISGHTALYWYRQSLGQGLEFLIYFQGNSAPDKSGLPSDRFSAERTGGSVSTLTIQRTQQEDSAVYLCASSLEDGGWDTQYFGPGTRLTVL.

This clonotype was counted between two and nine times. This rearrangement joins TRBV4-1 to TRBJ1-5, with D unclear. This CDR3 is built from 14 residues. V lost 1 base to trimming and J lost 4 bases, with 8 bases between them. The germline V gene has CDR1 MGHRA and CDR2 YSYEKL. The CDR3 DNA reads as TGCGCCAGCAGCCAAGGGAGCTTTAATCAGCCCCAGCATTTT. Amino acid sequence: CASSQGSFNQPQHF.

In its sample, this clonotype was seen many times. The chain employs TRBV30 and TRBJ2-1, with 8 bases matching TRBD2. The CDR3 sequence is 12 residues long. The V segment lost 3 bases and the J segment 5 bases; nucleotides outside the gene matches: 0. Germline loops: CDR1 GTSNPN, CDR2 SVGIG (reference sequence). The CDR3 DNA sequence: TGTGCCTGGAGCGGGGGGGACAATGAGCAGTTCTTC. This encodes CAWSGGDNEQFF. Filled out from reference TRBV30 and TRBJ2-1, the complete variable domain reads SQTIHQWPATLVQPVGSPLSLECTVEGTSNPNLYWYRQAAGRGLQLLFYSVGIGQISSEVPQNLSASRPQDRQFILSSKKLLLSDSGFYLCAWSGGDNEQFFGPGTRLTVL.

This clonotype was seen at least ten times. The chain carries TRBV29-1 and TRBJ2-3; D gene unclear. CDR3 length: 13 residues. Germline V CDR1 and CDR2: SQVTM, ANQGSEA. V was pared by 7 bases and J by 6 bases, with 17 bases between. The CDR3 DNA reads TGCAGCGCCACTGAGGCGCCTGGGGATACGCAGTATTTT. Translation gives CSATEAPGDTQYF.

This clonotype was recorded at least ten times. The genes are TRBV5-6 and TRBJ1-1, with D possibly TRBD1 on 5 matching bases. Germline V CDR1 and CDR2: SGHDT, YYEEEE. V lost 2 bases and J 4 bases, leaving 15 bases between the germline ends. The CDR3 covers 15 residues. CDR3 sequence (DNA): TGTGCCAGCAGCTTCCTAACAGGATCGGGCACTGAAGCTTTCTTT. Translated: CASSFLTGSGTEAFF.

This clonotype was detected ten times or more. The gene calls are TRBV29-1 and TRBJ2-1; D perhaps matches TRBD1 (7 bases). The germline V gene encodes CDR1 SQVTM and CDR2 ANQGSEA. The CDR3 runs 13 residues. Trimming removed 6 bases from V and 5 bases from J, with 14 bases in between. This CDR3 is CSVRRGQNNEQFF. DNA of the CDR3: TGCAGCGTCAGGAGGGGGCAGAACAATGAGCAGTTCTTC.

This clonotype showed up many times. The rearrangement links TRBV20-1 to TRBJ1-5; D is undetermined. This CDR3 region has 13 residues. Germline V gene data show CDR1 as DFQATT and CDR2 as SNEGSKA (reference sequence). V lost 3 bases, J lost 3 bases, and 9 bases lay in between. In DNA, the CDR3 is TGCAGTGCTAGTCGAGAAGTCAATCAGCCCCAGCATTTT. It is translated as CSASREVNQPQHF.

This clonotype was detected many times. The chain carries TRBV12-3 or TRBV12-4 and TRBJ1-2; possibly TRBD1 for D (6 bases). V lost 7 bases and J lost 8, with 17 bases in between. CDR3 size: 13 residues. CDR3 sequence reads: CASTSGGGWGYTF. In DNA, the CDR3 is TGTGCCAGCACCTCAGGCGGGGGCTGGGGCTACACCTTC.